This T cell receptor beta chain was obtained from a study of vaccination and CD4 T cells after COVID-19. Broader study findings: Median SARS-CoV-2-reactive clonotype numbers went from around 19 to 38; this increase was not significant. Convalescent patients had a median around 90% of post-vaccine SARS-CoV-2-reactive clones that were detected only after vaccination, not before it.

Cultured CD4+ T-cell DNA underwent Oncomine TCR Beta short-read sequencing. TCRdb fed the PCR reads into MiXCR, producing one record per CDR3 protein. The sample includes about 18,000 distinct CDR3 sequences, approximately 48% seen only once; the top ten take 10% to 15%. The time point: late sampling 161 to 241 days after vaccination in three convalescent patients. Specified treatment: roughly ten-day PBMC culture with coronavirus spike peptide pools or control peptides (ViraFEST assay). Antigen-specific T cells were expanded with peptide pools by ViraFEST, and TCRs were then sequenced. This clonotype has more than one count but fewer than ten. The antigen is unknown. The length of the CDR3 is 18 residues. Germline loops: CDR1 KGHDR, CDR2 SFDVKD. V lost 6 bases, J lost 0 bases, and 17 bases lay in between.

The specimen was CD4+ T cells from blood, cultured in vitro, collected about 7 months after SARS-CoV-2 vaccination. This sequence joins TRBV24-1 and TRBJ2-6; D remains unclear. The TCR sequence derives from a human donor who had recovered from COVID-19. The CDR3 nucleotides are TGTGCCACCAGTTCCAACCCGTACGAAAGCTCTGGGGCCAACGTCCTGACTTTC. Protein product: CATSSNPYESSGANVLTF.